The 18 T cell receptor beta chains below all came from one sample that was sequenced in a study of early stage breast cancer tumors. Clones were read by immunoSEQ multiplex PCR, and TCRdb kept only the in-frame ones, dropping some. The sample records about 70,000 clones, about 85% being singletons. Sequencing input: blood. The receptor source for this set is a person aged 40-50 years with breast cancer.

The J gene is TRBJ2-1, the V gene TRBV5-6; maybe TRBD2 (7 bases). Germline V lookup: CDR1 SGHDT, CDR2 YYEEEE. With 2 bases removed from V and 5 bases from J, the gap between germline ends came to 17 bases. This CDR3 contains 16 residues. The CDR3 DNA reads as TGTGCCAGCAGCTTCCTCGGGGGGCCGGACGACAATGAGCAGTTCTTC. This encodes CASSFLGGPDDNEQFF.

V gene TRBV4-1 combines with J gene TRBJ2-7; D is tentatively TRBD1 or TRBD2 (6 bases each). Germline CDR1 is MGHRA and CDR2 is YSYEKL. The CDR3 covers 17 residues. Deletions cut 0 bases from V and 4 bases from J, with 19 bases between. The CDR3 spells CASSQEASRGAQYEQYF. The CDR3 DNA sequence: TGCGCCAGCAGCCAAGAAGCGAGTAGGGGGGCTCAATACGAGCAGTACTTC.

J is TRBJ1-2 and V is TRBV7-8; tentative D call: TRBD1 (6 bases). The length of the CDR3 is 15 residues. Germline CDR1 reads SGHVS; CDR2 reads FQNEAQ. Deletions cut 8 bases from V and 4 bases from J, with 20 bases between. The CDR3 region is CASGPGDAQIYGYTF. Written as DNA, the CDR3 is TGTGCCAGCGGACCAGGGGACGCCCAGATCTATGGCTACACCTTC.

This clone was found a few times. The V call is TRBV6-1, the J call TRBJ1-1; possible D gene TRBD1, 5 bases. This CDR3 is 14 amino acids long. V lost 5 bases, J lost 1 base, and 11 bases lay in between. CDR1 and CDR2 (germline): MNHNS, SASEGT. DNA for the CDR3: TGTGCCAGCAGTTATGGGGGAACGAACACTGAAGCTTTCTTT. Its protein product is CASSYGGTNTEAFF.

This rearrangement joins TRBV11-3 to TRBJ2-1; 8 positions agree with TRBD2. V was clipped by 2 bases and J by 9 bases; unmatched bases: 3. This CDR3 contains 13 residues. Germline V gene sequence: CDR1 SGHNT, CDR2 YENEEA. The CDR3 DNA reads as TGTGCCAGCAGCTTATCACTAGCGGCTGAGCAGTTCTTC. Its translation is CASSLSLAAEQFF.

Only a few counts were recorded for this clone. CDR3 in amino acids: CASLGEGAKGELFF. DNA for the CDR3: TGTGCCAGCCTCGGAGAGGGGGCGAAGGGGGAGCTGTTTTTT. The chain carries TRBV7-9 and TRBJ2-2; 7 positions agree with TRBD1. The CDR3 spans 14 residues. The trim removed 8 bases at V and 8 bases at J, leaving 11 bases unmatched. Germline V gene sequence: CDR1 SEHNR, CDR2 FQNEAQ (reference sequence).

The chain couples TRBV4-1 to TRBJ2-7; 9 bases map to TRBD1. V dropped 3 bases and J dropped 2; count of bases not matched to a gene: 2. CDR1 and CDR2 from the germline V gene are MGHRA and YSYEKL. The CDR3 covers 14 residues. This chain's CDR3 is CASSQGTGTYEQYF. Written as DNA, the CDR3 is TGCGCCAGCAGCCAGGGGACAGGGACCTACGAGCAGTACTTC.

The chain combines TRBV19 with TRBJ1-5, with D perhaps TRBD1 (6 bases). Looked up from germline, CDR1 is LNHDA and CDR2 is SQIVND (reference sequence). The length of the CDR3 is 15 residues. The V end lost 4 bases, the J end lost 5 bases, and 15 bases lay between the germline ends. The CDR3 sequence is CASSTRDKGDQPQHF. In nucleotides, the CDR3 is TGTGCCAGTAGTACCCGGGACAAGGGTGATCAGCCCCAGCATTTT.

The CDR3 nucleotides read TGCAGCGTTGAATTATGGACAGGGGACAATGAGCAGTTCTTC. Its protein is CSVELWTGDNEQFF. V and J are TRBV29-1 and TRBJ2-1; 9 bases are a match to TRBD1. With 2 bases clipped from V and 5 bases from J, the junction kept 4 bases outside the gene matches. Germline V lookup: CDR1 SQVTM, CDR2 ANQGSEA. The CDR3 length is 14 residues.

This clone was seen only a few times. The rearrangement joins TRBV9 to TRBJ1-2; D unclear. The CDR3 runs 12 residues. Trimming left V 3 bases short and J 8 bases short, with 11 bases between. Germline assignment: CDR1 SGDLS and CDR2 YYNGEE. CDR3 region: CASSDRLGGYTF. The CDR3 coding sequence is TGTGCCAGCAGCGATCGACTGGGCGGCTACACCTTC.

This clone was seen a handful of times. The genes are TRBV7-3 and TRBJ2-5, with 8 bases fitting TRBD1. V lost 2 bases, J lost 2 bases, and 1 base stayed unmatched. CDR3 length equals 14 residues. Germline lookup yields CDR1 SGHTA and CDR2 FQGTGA. The CDR3 DNA follows: TGTGCCAGCAGCTTAGGACAGGGACAAGAGACCCAGTACTTC. This gives the protein CASSLGQGQETQYF.

This clone was observed a handful of times. V usage is TRBV10-3 and J usage is TRBJ2-7; D may match TRBD1 or TRBD2 (6 bases each). From germline, CDR1 is ENHRY and CDR2 SYGVKD. The CDR3 consists of 13 residues. V dropped 4 bases and J dropped 2 bases, with 9 bases sitting between them. CDR3 amino acids: CAISAGEAYEQYF. CDR3 DNA: TGTGCCATCAGTGCAGGGGAGGCCTACGAGCAGTACTTC.

CDR3 loop: CASHRGSSSGNTIYF. The CDR3 DNA is TGCGCCAGCCATAGGGGCAGTAGCTCTGGAAACACCATATATTTT. The chain is built from TRBV5-1 and TRBJ1-3; weak D call: TRBD1 (5 bases). This CDR3 is built from 15 residues. Trimming stripped 7 bases from V and 0 bases from J, with 14 bases between. Per germline, CDR1 SGHRS and CDR2 YFSETQ.

This clone was seen once. V gene TRBV28 combines with J gene TRBJ1-3; the D gene is possibly TRBD1 (5 bases). Trimming took 7 bases from V and 0 from J, leaving 13 bases between them. The CDR3 covers 15 residues. Per the germline V gene, CDR1 is MDHEN and CDR2 is SYDVKM. In DNA form, the CDR3 reads TGTGCCAGCAACCTTAGGAGGGGCTCTGGAAACACCATATATTTT. Translating gives CASNLRRGSGNTIYF.

The J gene is TRBJ2-2, the V gene TRBV19; possibly TRBD2 for D (6 bases). V shed 0 bases and J shed 4 bases, with 12 bases lying between them. CDR1 and CDR2 (germline): LNHDA, SQIVND (reference sequence). The CDR3 extends over 16 amino acids. This chain's CDR3 is CASSIDGSWSTGELFF. CDR3 sequence (DNA): TGTGCCAGTAGTATAGACGGGAGTTGGAGCACCGGGGAGCTGTTTTTT.

The chain couples TRBV28 to TRBJ2-6; unclear D gene. V dropped 2 bases and J dropped 0 bases, with 5 bases sitting between them. CDR3 length equals 15 residues. Germline V gene lookup returns CDR1 MDHEN and CDR2 SYDVKM. The CDR3 DNA reads TGTGCCAGCAGTTTAATCCTCTCTGGGGCCAACGTCCTGACTTTC. Translated, it gives CASSLILSGANVLTF.

This sequence joins TRBV6-5 and TRBJ2-1; D not certain. The CDR3 sequence is 15 residues long. CDR1 is MNHEY and CDR2 is SVGAGI in the germline V gene. Deletions cut 2 bases from V and 2 bases from J, with 10 bases between. The CDR3 loop reads CASSYLGPPYNEQFF. CDR3 DNA: TGTGCCAGCAGTTACCTTGGACCCCCCTACAATGAGCAGTTCTTC.

The rearrangement links TRBV7-2 to TRBJ2-5, with D perhaps given as TRBD1 or TRBD2 (5 bases each). Per germline, CDR1 SGHTA and CDR2 FQGNSA. The CDR3 loop spans 15 amino acids. The germline V and J ends were trimmed by 5 bases and 5 bases, with 18 bases remaining between them. CDR3 coding DNA: TGTGCCAGCAGCCCCGGGACCCAAGGCGGCGAGACCCAGTACTTC. Translated: CASSPGTQGGETQYF.